One and the same sample provided the 30 T cell receptor beta chains below, sequenced in a study of identical twins (dated by TCRdb to about 2016). Library preparation used 5' RACE. Sequenced using an Illumina HiSeq 2000. The public reads were quality trimmed at Q25 with fastp and then assembled into clones with MiXCR by TCRdb, keeping productive beta chains. Each entry is one CDR3 protein sequence, shown with its most common DNA and genes. Recorded for this sample are about 430,000 distinct CDR3 sequences; roughly 18% of them occurred a single time. About 12% of the sample is held by the ten biggest clonotypes. The sequenced material came from naive T cells sorted from blood. This specimen's cell subset or site label, per the study, means: cells isolated with a human naive T-cell isolation kit. These receptors originate from a man aged 45 to 65 in good health.

The chain has TRBV5-1 and TRBJ2-7; D is ambiguous. Germline CDR1 SGHRS, CDR2 YFSETQ. V was shortened by 1 base and J by 5 bases, with 7 bases between the two germline ends. The CDR3 is made up of 12 amino acids. CDR3 amino acids: CASSLTVNEQYF. The CDR3 nucleotides read TGCGCCAGCAGCTTGACGGTTAACGAGCAGTACTTC.

The rearrangement joins TRBV7-8 to TRBJ2-7; D is tentatively TRBD1 or TRBD2 (5 bases each). The CDR3 covers 18 residues. The germline CDR1 and CDR2 sequences are SGHVS and FQNEAQ. Trimming took 1 base from V and 2 from J, leaving 21 bases between them. CDR3 amino acids: CASSLVSPQAGTPYEQYF. CDR3 in DNA: TGTGCCAGCAGCTTAGTGTCGCCGCAGGCAGGGACGCCCTACGAGCAGTACTTC.

This clonotype has ten or more counts. This sequence joins TRBV6-5 and TRBJ1-5; tentative D call: TRBD1 (5 bases). The CDR3 runs 14 residues. Per the germline V gene, CDR1 is MNHEY and CDR2 is SVGAGI. Trimming shortened V by 3 bases and J by 7 bases, and 13 bases separated the two germline ends. The CDR3 DNA reads TGTGCCAGCAGTTATGGGAGGGAGGGGCAGCCCCAGCATTTT. Translating gives CASSYGREGQPQHF.

This clonotype was recorded only once. The V and J genes are TRBV15 and TRBJ2-5; D gene ambiguous. The CDR3 is made up of 12 amino acids. Germline loops: CDR1 LNHNV, CDR2 YYDKDF (reference sequence). V was trimmed by 8 bases and J by 2 bases, leaving 9 bases between them. CDR3 amino acids: CATGRPQETQYF. As DNA, the CDR3 is TGTGCCACCGGGCGTCCTCAAGAGACCCAGTACTTC.

The rearrangement links TRBV18 to TRBJ1-4; 7 bases map to TRBD1. Germline values: CDR1 KGHSH, CDR2 LQKENI. The CDR3 extends over 19 amino acids. Trimming removed 1 base from V and 0 bases from J; junction bases left unmatched: 11. The CDR3 nucleotides are TGTGCCAGCTCACCACGGGCACAGGGGACTTTAGCAACTAATGAAAAACTGTTTTTT. This translates into CASSPRAQGTLATNEKLFF.

This clonotype was detected ten times or more. V and J are TRBV20-1 and TRBJ1-4; possible D gene TRBD1, 6 bases. The germline CDR1 and CDR2 sequences are DFQATT and SNEGSKA (reference sequence). The V end lost 1 base, the J end lost 3 bases, and 15 bases lay between the germline ends. This CDR3 region has 16 residues. Here the CDR3 DNA reads TGCAGTGCTAGAGGTACCAGGGGCATTGCTAATGAAAAACTGTTTTTT. It specifies CSARGTRGIANEKLFF.

This chain links TRBV6-2 or TRBV6-3 with TRBJ2-3; 12 bases agree with TRBD2. The CDR3 has 17 amino acids. The germline CDR1 and CDR2 sequences are MNHEY and SVGEGT. V trimming: 5 bases; J trimming: 2 bases; junction bases outside the gene matches: 8. CDR3 DNA sequence: TGTGCCAGCAGTCCTTGGACTAGCGGGACCCTCACAGATACGCAGTATTTT. It yields the protein CASSPWTSGTLTDTQYF.

The chain recombines TRBV6-2 or TRBV6-3 with TRBJ2-1; TRBD2 agrees at 10 bases. This CDR3 spans 15 amino acids. The junction had 7 bases not matched to a gene; V was cut back by 6 bases and J by 5 bases. CDR1 and CDR2 from the germline V gene are MNHEY and SVGEGT. The CDR3 region is CASRRSGGSHNEQFF. The CDR3 DNA is TGTGCCAGCAGGCGTAGCGGGGGGTCCCACAATGAGCAGTTCTTC.

In this sample, this clonotype turned up a few times. V is TRBV20-1 and J is TRBJ2-7; TRBD1 might be the D (5 bases). Looked up from germline, CDR1 is DFQATT and CDR2 is SNEGSKA (reference sequence). This CDR3 is built from 14 residues. Deletions cut 3 bases from V and 4 bases from J, with 16 bases between. CDR3 coding DNA: TGCAGTGCTAGGATTGCCCCAGGGTGGTACGAGCAGTACTTC. The encoded protein is CSARIAPGWYEQYF.

The rearrangement joins TRBV29-1 to TRBJ2-7; possible D gene TRBD1, 5 bases. This CDR3 has 13 residues. Germline V gene data show CDR1 as SQVTM and CDR2 as ANQGSEA. V dropped 6 bases and J dropped 1 base, with 13 bases sitting between them. The CDR3 loop is CSVRDSISYEQYF. For the CDR3, the DNA is TGCAGCGTCCGAGACAGCATATCCTACGAGCAGTACTTC.

The chain carries TRBV6-2 or TRBV6-3 and TRBJ2-5, with D tentatively TRBD1 or TRBD2 (6 bases each). CDR1 is MNHEY, CDR2 SVGEGT, per germline. This CDR3 has 16 amino acids. V dropped 5 bases and J dropped 7 bases, with 23 bases sitting between them. CDR3 amino acids: CASSDTRRDTAGTQYF. In DNA form, the CDR3 reads TGTGCCAGCAGTGACACCAGGAGGGACACCGCCGGGACCCAGTACTTC.

CDR3 coding DNA: TGTGCCAGCAGGACCGGGACAGGAGGGACTGAAGCTTTCTTT. Translated, it gives CASRTGTGGTEAFF. V is TRBV12-3 or TRBV12-4 and J is TRBJ1-1; TRBD1 agrees at 8 bases. With 6 bases clipped from V and 5 bases from J, the junction kept 8 bases outside the gene matches. The CDR3 sequence is 14 residues long.

This clonotype was detected only a few times. This chain joins TRBV5-5 and TRBJ2-7; TRBD1 agrees at 9 bases. Germline CDR1 is SGHKS and CDR2 is YYEKEE (reference sequence). The CDR3 sequence is 14 residues long. Trimming took 7 bases from V and 1 from J; bases not matched to a gene: 6. The CDR3 reads CASGRDRASYEQYF. The DNA of the CDR3 is TGTGCCAGCGGGAGGGACAGGGCATCCTACGAGCAGTACTTC.

Worth noting for this clonotype: The junction departs from germline at one end; a sequencing error may be responsible. J is TRBJ2-7 and V is TRBV7-2, with 10 positions matching TRBD2. CDR1 is SGHTA and CDR2 is FQGNSA in the germline V gene. The CDR3 is 14 amino acids. The CDR3: CASSVGLAAYEQNF. The CDR3 nucleotides are TGTGCCAGCAGCGTCGGACTAGCGGCCTACGAGCAGAACTTC.

The chain has TRBV28 and TRBJ2-5; TRBD1 agrees at 9 bases. This CDR3 spans 16 amino acids. Trimming cost V 1 base and J 1 base; bases outside gene matches: 4. The germline gives CDR1 MDHEN, CDR2 SYDVKM. CDR3 sequence (DNA): TGTGCCAGCAGTTTATTGGGACAGGGCCCCCAAGAGACCCAGTACTTC. Its protein is CASSLLGQGPQETQYF.

This clonotype was counted at least ten times. This rearrangement joins TRBV29-1 to TRBJ1-3; 7 bases are shared with TRBD1. Germline V CDR1 and CDR2: SQVTM, ANQGSEA. The CDR3 is 13 residues long. V dropped 6 bases and J dropped 0; count of bases not matched to a gene: 2. CDR3 bases: TGCAGCGTGGGGGACAGCTCTGGAAACACCATATATTTT. This gives the protein CSVGDSSGNTIYF. Looking up the rest from reference TRBV29-1 and TRBJ1-3 gives the full variable domain: SAVISQKPSRDICQRGTSLTIQCQVDSQVTMMFWYRQQPGQSLTLIATANQGSEATYESGFVIDKFPISRPNLTFSTLTVSNMSPEDSSIYLCSVGDSSGNTIYFGEGSWLTVV.

V gene TRBV25-1 combines with J gene TRBJ2-7, with D maybe TRBD1 (6 bases). This CDR3 contains 12 residues. V was pared by 10 bases and J by 1 base, with 11 bases between. In germline, CDR1 is MGHDK, CDR2 SYGVNS. The CDR3: CATGTGSYEQYF. CDR3 nucleotide sequence: TGTGCCACCGGAACAGGGTCCTACGAGCAGTACTTC.

This chain joins TRBV29-1 and TRBJ2-1; 7 bases match TRBD1. The germline CDR1 and CDR2 sequences are SQVTM and ANQGSEA. The CDR3 has 15 residues. With V trimmed by 1 base and J by 8 bases, 11 bases remained unmatched. CDR3 DNA sequence: TGCAGCGTTGAAGTGACAGGGAAAAAGCCGGATGAGCAGTTCTTC. Translation: CSVEVTGKKPDEQFF.

The gene calls are TRBV11-2 and TRBJ1-1; no reliable D call. CDR1 is SGHAT, CDR2 FQNNGV, per germline. V lost 1 base and J 4 bases, leaving 10 bases between the germline ends. The CDR3 is 14 amino acids. CDR3 residues: CASSLVVGTTEAFF. For the CDR3, the DNA is TGTGCCAGCAGCTTAGTGGTAGGAACCACTGAAGCTTTCTTT.

This clonotype was counted at least ten times. This chain joins TRBV24-1 and TRBJ2-1; unclear D gene. The V end lost 3 bases, the J end lost 0 bases, and 11 bases lay between the germline ends. Germline loops: CDR1 KGHDR, CDR2 SFDVKD. CDR3 length: 16 residues. CDR3 sequence (DNA): TGTGCCACCAGTGATGCCTTGACGAGCTCCTACAATGAGCAGTTCTTC. It yields the protein CATSDALTSSYNEQFF.

This clonotype was recorded many times. V and J are TRBV11-1 and TRBJ2-1; D is ambiguous. Trimming left V 0 bases short and J 6 bases short, with 15 bases between. The germline V gene encodes CDR1 SGHAT and CDR2 FQDESV (reference sequence). The CDR3 covers 16 residues. The CDR3 nucleotides read TGTGCCAGCAGCTTAGCGCTAGTGGTTGGCGGCAATGAGCAGTTCTTC. The encoded protein is CASSLALVVGGNEQFF.

This clonotype was counted at least ten times. This chain links TRBV25-1 with TRBJ1-2, with 7 nucleotides matching TRBD1. The trim removed 5 bases at V and 6 bases at J, leaving 6 bases unmatched. CDR1 MGHDK and CDR2 SYGVNS come from the germline V gene. The CDR3 contains 13 residues. The CDR3 DNA sequence: TGTGCCAGCAGTAAAGGGACAGCCCATGGCTACACCTTC. Protein: CASSKGTAHGYTF.

This clonotype has a count of ten or more. The genes are TRBV5-5 and TRBJ2-2; weak D call: TRBD2 (5 bases). V lost 7 bases, J lost 7 bases, and 14 bases lay in between. In germline, CDR1 is SGHKS, CDR2 YYEKEE (reference sequence). The length of the CDR3 is 13 residues. In DNA, the CDR3 is TGTGCCAGCGACCGGGGTGTTGTCGGGGAGCTGTTTTTT. Protein sequence: CASDRGVVGELFF. Based on the CDR3 plus reference TRBV5-5 and TRBJ2-2, the full variable domain is DAGVTQSPTHLIKTRGQQVTLRCSPISGHKSVSWYQQVLGQGPQFIFQYYEKEERGRGNFPDRFSARQFPNYSSELNVNALLLGDSALYLCASDRGVVGELFFGEGSRLTVL.

A remark on this clonotype: A much larger clone differs from this one at a single base, so this may be a read error. The rearrangement uses TRBV5-1 and TRBJ2-7; perhaps TRBD1 as D (6 bases). The CDR3 runs 13 residues. CDR1 and CDR2 (germline): SGHRS, YFSETQ. Between the trimmed V and J ends, which lost 7 bases and 3 bases, there was a span of 14 bases. Here the CDR3 reads CASRVDSYYEQYF. CDR3 sequence (DNA): TGCGCCAGCCGAGTGGACAGCTACTACGAGCAGTACTTC.

The table lists this clonotype with many counts. The CDR3 DNA follows: TGCAGTACTTCAATCTCGGGGCAGGGGAAGGTGTACTACAATGAGCAGTTCTTC. Protein: CSTSISGQGKVYYNEQFF. The chain links TRBV20-1 to TRBJ2-1, with D possibly matching TRBD1 (6 bases). Germline values: CDR1 DFQATT, CDR2 SNEGSKA (reference sequence). The CDR3 is made up of 18 amino acids. V was clipped by 8 bases and J by 3 bases, with 29 bases between them.

The genes are TRBV4-3 and TRBJ2-3; 7 bases line up with TRBD1. The germline gives CDR1 LGHNA, CDR2 YSLEER. CDR3 length equals 17 residues. The ends lost 0 bases at V and 4 bases at J; junction bases unmatched: 10. CDR3 DNA: TGCGCCAGCAGCCAAGATTATACAGGGGCTTACGCAGATACGCAGTATTTT. As protein: CASSQDYTGAYADTQYF.

The DNA of the CDR3 is TGTGCCACCAGTGATTTGGGGCAGGGGGATAGCGGGGAGCTGTTTTTT. Residues: CATSDLGQGDSGELFF. The chain uses TRBV24-1 and TRBJ2-2; 7 bases are shared with TRBD1. Unmatched junction bases numbered 7, after V lost 0 bases and J lost 7 bases. CDR3 length: 16 residues. The germline V gene has CDR1 KGHDR and CDR2 SFDVKD.

This clonotype was observed a handful of times. The junction shows a germline mismatch at one end, possibly a read error. The rearrangement links TRBV7-2 to TRBJ1-1; the D gene is possibly TRBD1 (5 bases). Germline-derived CDR1 and CDR2 are SGHTA and FQGNSA. The CDR3 has 12 amino acids. CDR3 in amino acids: CASSLSFLGVHF. Here the CDR3 DNA reads TGTGCCAGCAGCTTATCATTTTTGGGGGTTCACTTT. Based on the CDR3 plus reference TRBV7-2 and TRBJ1-1, the full variable domain is GAGVSQSPSNKVTEKGKDVELRCDPISGHTALYWYRQSLGQGLEFLIYFQGNSAPDKSGLPSDRFSAERTGGSVSTLTIQRTQQEDSAVYLCASSLSFLGVHFGQGTRLTVV.

The V and J genes are TRBV10-3 and TRBJ1-3; 10 nucleotides match TRBD1. The germline V gene has CDR1 ENHRY and CDR2 SYGVKD. Losses at the gene ends were 10 bases for V and 0 bases for J; bases not matched to a gene: 12. The CDR3 contains 17 residues. CDR3 loop: CATRVFGQGDSGNTIYF. The CDR3 nucleotides are TGTGCCACAAGGGTCTTCGGACAGGGGGACTCTGGAAACACCATATATTTT.

In its sample, this clonotype was seen many times. The rearrangement links TRBV20-1 to TRBJ2-3; 8 bases fit TRBD2. Unmatched junction bases numbered 9, after V lost 6 bases and J lost 4 bases. The length of the CDR3 is 14 residues. Per the germline V gene, CDR1 is DFQATT and CDR2 is SNEGSKA (reference sequence). The CDR3 sequence is CSARPGGPADTQYF. DNA of the CDR3: TGCAGTGCCAGACCGGGAGGGCCCGCAGATACGCAGTATTTT.